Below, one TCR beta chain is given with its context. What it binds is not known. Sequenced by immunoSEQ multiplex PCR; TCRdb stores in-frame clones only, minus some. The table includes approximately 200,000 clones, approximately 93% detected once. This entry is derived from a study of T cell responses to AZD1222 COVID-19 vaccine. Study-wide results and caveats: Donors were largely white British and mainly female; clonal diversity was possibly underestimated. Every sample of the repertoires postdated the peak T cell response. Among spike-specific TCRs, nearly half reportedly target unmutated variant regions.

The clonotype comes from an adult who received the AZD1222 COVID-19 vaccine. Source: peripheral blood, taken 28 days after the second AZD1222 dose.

Here the CDR3 reads CASSSGVRGYTF. DNA for the CDR3: TGTGCCAGCAGTTCAGGGGTACGTGGCTACACCTTC. V usage is TRBV6-5 and J usage is TRBJ1-2; the D gene is possibly TRBD1 (6 bases). The CDR3 has 12 amino acids. In germline, CDR1 is MNHEY, CDR2 SVGAGI. Trimming shortened V by 4 bases and J by 7 bases, and 10 bases separated the two germline ends.